The 9 T cell receptor beta chains listed next were all sequenced from one sample in a study of blood T cell repertoires in COVID-19 (TCRdb year 2020). Preparation of the library involved the immunoSEQ multiplex PCR assay. Here the immuneACCESS table is served through TCRdb, limited to in-frame sequences with V and J called. Missing clones are a known gap in these copies; in checked studies unresolved V genes cover under half, and the rest lacks a known reason. The sample yields hundreds of thousands of clones; 65% to 90% were counted once. The ten largest account for around 7.8% of the sample. Material for sequencing was peripheral blood. These receptors all stem from a human donor in a cohort sampled during active COVID-19.

CDR3 sequence (DNA): TGTGCCAGCGGCCCAGGCACGCTCGCCAAAAACATTCAGTACTTC. Protein sequence: CASGPGTLAKNIQYF. V and J are TRBV9 and TRBJ2-4; D is ambiguous. Per the germline V gene, CDR1 is SGDLS and CDR2 is YYNGEE. CDR3 length: 15 amino acids. Trimming left V 7 bases short and J 1 base short, with 15 bases between.

In its sample, this clone was seen a few times. This chain connects TRBV5-1 to TRBJ2-2; D perhaps matches TRBD2 (5 bases). Trimming took 5 bases from V and 6 from J, leaving 11 bases between them. This CDR3 is 13 amino acids long. Germline-derived CDR1 and CDR2 are SGHRS and YFSETQ. The CDR3 sequence: CASSFDGAGELFF. In DNA form, the CDR3 reads TGCGCCAGCAGTTTCGACGGGGCCGGGGAGCTGTTTTTT.

V and J are TRBV19 and TRBJ1-2; D is possibly TRBD1 (6 bases). The CDR3 covers 17 residues. CDR1 LNHDA and CDR2 SQIVND come from the germline V gene (reference sequence). The V end was cut by 3 bases, the J end by 7 bases, with 24 bases between. Here the CDR3 DNA reads TGTGCCAGTAGTATTCCATTCGGGGGGCGCGGGAGTGGTGGCTACACCTTC. Translated: CASSIPFGGRGSGGYTF.

This clone is a singleton in its sample. The chain employs TRBV19 and TRBJ1-6; 11 nucleotides line up with TRBD1. V lost 7 bases and J lost 6; bases outside the gene matches: 8. From germline, CDR1 is LNHDA and CDR2 SQIVND (reference sequence). The CDR3 totals 16 residues. The CDR3 bases are TGTGCCAGTAACTCCGGGACAGGGGGAGTTAATTCACCCCTCCACTTT. This gives the protein CASNSGTGGVNSPLHF.

The rearrangement joins TRBV19 to TRBJ2-2; no definite D call. Trimming removed 7 bases from V and 0 bases from J, with 9 bases in between. Per the germline V gene, CDR1 is LNHDA and CDR2 is SQIVND (reference sequence). This CDR3 comprises 14 residues. CDR3 nucleotides: TGTGCCAGTATATCCAGTCCGAACACCGGGGAGCTGTTTTTT. This encodes CASISSPNTGELFF. The whole variable domain, filled in from reference TRBV19 and TRBJ2-2, reads DGGITQSPKYLFRKEGQNVTLSCEQNLNHDAMYWYRQDPGQGLRLIYYSQIVNDFQKGDIAEGYSVSREKKESFPLTVTSAQKNPTAFYLCASISSPNTGELFFGEGSRLTVL.

This chain joins TRBV7-2 and TRBJ2-7; the D is unclear. The length of the CDR3 is 15 residues. The V end was cut by 4 bases, the J end by 3 bases, with 16 bases between. Germline V gene sequence: CDR1 SGHTA, CDR2 FQGNSA. The CDR3 nucleotides read TGTGCCAGCAGCTCCTCGAGCGAAGTGAACTACGAGCAGTACTTC. Its translation: CASSSSSEVNYEQYF.

The gene calls are TRBV24-1 and TRBJ2-4, with a possible D match to TRBD1 (5 bases). V lost 11 bases to trimming and J lost 2 bases, with 12 bases between them. The CDR3 is 13 residues long. Germline V gene lookup returns CDR1 KGHDR and CDR2 SFDVKD. The chain's CDR3 is CASPKGPKNIQYF. Written as DNA, the CDR3 is TGTGCCAGTCCGAAGGGGCCCAAAAACATTCAGTACTTC.

This chain uses TRBV2 with TRBJ1-1; no clear D. The V end was cut by 2 bases, the J end by 4 bases, with 2 bases between. CDR3 length: 11 amino acids. Per the germline V gene, CDR1 is SNHLY and CDR2 is FYNNEI. Here the CDR3 reads CASSERTEAFF. Written as DNA, the CDR3 is TGTGCCAGCAGTGAACGCACTGAAGCTTTCTTT.

The rearrangement uses TRBV12-5 and TRBJ2-1; 7 positions match TRBD2. This CDR3 is 17 amino acids long. V was clipped by 4 bases and J by 0 bases; unmatched bases: 9. Germline V gene lookup returns CDR1 LGHNT and CDR2 FRNRAP. In DNA, the CDR3 is TGTGCTAGTGGTTCGCCTGGGGCGGGGGTCTCCTACAATGAGCAGTTCTTC. This codes for CASGSPGAGVSYNEQFF.